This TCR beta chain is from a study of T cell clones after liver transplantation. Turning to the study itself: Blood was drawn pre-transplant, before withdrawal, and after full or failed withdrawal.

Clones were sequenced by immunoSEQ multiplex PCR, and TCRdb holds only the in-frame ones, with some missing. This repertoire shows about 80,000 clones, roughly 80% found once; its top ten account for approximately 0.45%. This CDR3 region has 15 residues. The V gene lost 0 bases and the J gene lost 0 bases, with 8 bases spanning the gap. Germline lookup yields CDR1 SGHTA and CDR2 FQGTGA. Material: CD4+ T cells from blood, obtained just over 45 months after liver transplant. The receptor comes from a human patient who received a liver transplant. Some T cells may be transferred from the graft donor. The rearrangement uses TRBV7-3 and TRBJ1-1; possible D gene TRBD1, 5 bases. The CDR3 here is CASSLTATVNTEAFF. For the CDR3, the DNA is TGTGCCAGCAGCTTAACAGCGACAGTGAACACTGAAGCTTTCTTT.